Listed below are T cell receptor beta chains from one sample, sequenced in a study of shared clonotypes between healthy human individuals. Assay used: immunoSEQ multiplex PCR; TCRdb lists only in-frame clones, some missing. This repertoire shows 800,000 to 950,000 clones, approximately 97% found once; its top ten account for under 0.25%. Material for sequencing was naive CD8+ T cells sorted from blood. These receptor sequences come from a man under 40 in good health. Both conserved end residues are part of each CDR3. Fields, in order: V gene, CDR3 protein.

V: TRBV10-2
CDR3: CASSENTPINEQFF

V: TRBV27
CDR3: CASRSLGGSYEQYF

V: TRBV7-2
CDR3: CASSLMRGPNADTQYF

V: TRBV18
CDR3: CASSPQGLRNTEAFF

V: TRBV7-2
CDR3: CASSFGLLQETQYF

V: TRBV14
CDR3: CASSQDSPRGDTQYF

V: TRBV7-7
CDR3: CASSLARGTDTQYF

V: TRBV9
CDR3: CASSPGKGQGSTDTQYF

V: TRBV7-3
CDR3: CASSIIAGNTDTQYF

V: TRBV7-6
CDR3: CASSSERDTQYF

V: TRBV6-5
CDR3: CASRKLADNEQFF

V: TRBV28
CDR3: CASTWGYESDTQYF

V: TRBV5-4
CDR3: CASSLESGDEQFF

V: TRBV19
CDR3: CASSTGTGINYGYTF

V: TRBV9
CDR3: CASSPRPLHGEQFF

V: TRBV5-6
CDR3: CASSLVASGSNEQFF

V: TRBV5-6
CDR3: CASSWTGENYEQYF

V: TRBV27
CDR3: CASSLSSNQPQHF

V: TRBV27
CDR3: CASSWGGNTEAFF

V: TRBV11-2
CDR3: CASSLLAGVADTQYF

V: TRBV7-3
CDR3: CASSPIAGYTGELFF

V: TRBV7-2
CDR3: CASSFLGITGELFF